The rows below give T cell receptor delta chains drawn from one sample of a study of Vδ1+ human thymocytes. TCRdb re-identified clones in the multiplex PCR reads via CATT. Here the sample spans under 30,000 delta-chain clones, roughly 6.7% being singletons. Source material: Vdelta1+ gamma-delta thymocytes from the thymus. The origin of the receptors is a girl in the first two years of life who had congenital heart surgery. Both conserved end residues are part of each CDR3. The D gene is left open where the match is weak. Not every row has a clone size; where given, it reads once, few, many or a size class.

v_gene	abundance	d_gene	j_gene	CDR3nt	CDR3aa
TRDV1	few	-	TRDJ1	TGTGCTCTTGGGGAACTTCTTAATAACACCGATAAACTCATCTTT	CALGELLNNTDKLIF
TRDV1	-	TRDD3	TRDJ1	TGTGCTCTTGGGGCTCTCCATCCCCGGCCTTCCCTAGTGGGGGATACCCACCGGCCCGATAAACTCATCTTT	CALGALHPRPSLVGDTHRPDKLIF
TRDV1	few	TRDD3	TRDJ1	TGTGCTCTTGGGGAAGGGGACCTACGGAGGGGATACCTCACCGATAAACTCATCTTT	CALGEGDLRRGYLTDKLIF
TRDV1	-	TRDD3	TRDJ1	TGTGCTCTCCCCCGCGGGATACAACCGACCGATAAACTCATCTTT	CALPRGIQPTDKLIF
TRDV2	-	TRDD3	TRDJ3	TGTGCCTGTGACTACCGTGGGGGATACGACTCCTGGGACACCCGACAGGTGTTTTTC	CACDYRGGYDSWDTRQVFF
TRDV1	few	TRDD3	TRDJ1	TGTGCTCTTGGGGCTAACTCTTCCCACCCAAGTGTACTGGGGGATTACACCGATAAACTCATCTTT	CALGANSSHPSVLGDYTDKLIF
TRDV1	few	TRDD3	TRDJ1	TGTGCTCTTGGGGAACCTGGGGACTGGGGGAAGTACACCGATAAACTCATCTTT	CALGEPGDWGKYTDKLIF
TRDV1	few	-	TRDJ1	TGTGCTCTTGGGACACCCGGCCTGCCCCCCACTTACACCGATAAACTCATCTTT	CALGTPGLPPTYTDKLIF
TRDV1	-	TRDD2	TRDJ1	TGTGCTCTTGGGGCTAAAAAAATCCTTCCTACCCTCCTCTCGAAACTCATCTTT	CALGAKKILPTLLSKLIF
TRDV1	few	TRDD3	TRDJ1	TGTGCTCTTGGGGAGCTTATAGATTGGGTCTCGTACTGGGGTTACACCGATAAACTCATCTTT	CALGELIDWVSYWGYTDKLIF
TRDV2	medium-sized	TRDD3	TRDJ1	TGTGCCTGTGACTGGGGGGATCCAAACACCGATAAACTCATCTTT	CACDWGDPNTDKLIF
TRDV1	-	TRDD3	TRDJ1	TGTGCTCTTGGGGAACCCCCCCCTGGGGGGCACTCCCCGATTTACACCGATAAACTCATCTTT	CALGEPPPGGHSPIYTDKLIF
TRDV1	few	-	TRDJ1	TGTGCTCTTGGGGAACCCCACGGGGCGTCTGGACTATACTCTCACACCGATAAACTCATCTTT	CALGEPHGASGLYSHTDKLIF
TRDV1	-	TRDD3	TRDJ1	TGTGCTCTTGGGGAACTGTACTGGGGGATATTCGGCACCGATAAACTCATCTTT	CALGELYWGIFGTDKLIF
TRDV1	few	-	TRDJ2	TGTGCTCTTGGGGGACTCCCGAGTTGGTCTTTGACAGCACAACTCTTCTTT	CALGGLPSWSLTAQLFF
TRDV1	-	TRDD3	TRDJ1	TGTGCTCTTGGGGACCCTTTCCCCTACTGGGGGATAGAGACCGATAAACTCATCTTT	CALGDPFPYWGIETDKLIF
TRDV1	-	-	TRDJ1	TGTGCTCTTGGGGGCCTTCCTACGCTGGGGGACTACACCGATAAACTCATCTTT	CALGGLPTLGDYTDKLIF
TRDV1	few	TRDD3	TRDJ1	TGTGCTCTTGGGGCACCGACATATTCCCAGAAGTCTGGGGGATACTACACCGATAAACTCATCTTT	CALGAPTYSQKSGGYYTDKLIF
TRDV1	-	TRDD3	TRDJ1	TGTGCTCTTGGGGAACTATCGGCTTACTGGGGGATAGAGGCCGATAAACTCATCTTT	CALGELSAYWGIEADKLIF
TRDV1	few	-	TRDJ1	TGTGCTCTTGGGGAATTCGCTCTCCAACTGTACACCGATAAACTCATCTTT	CALGEFALQLYTDKLIF
TRDV1	-	-	TRDJ1	TGTGCTCTTGGGGACCACTACACCGATAAACTCATCTTT	CALGDHYTDKLIF
TRDV2	medium-sized	TRDD3	TRDJ1	TGTGCCTGTGATCAGGCCCTCTGGGGGATAAGAGACGATAAACTCATCTTT	CACDQALWGIRDDKLIF
TRDV1	-	TRDD3	TRDJ1	TGTGCTCTTAGCCTGGGGGGCTCCGATAAACTCATCTTT	CALSLGGSDKLIF
TRDV1	few	-	TRDJ1	TGTGCTCTTGGGGAACTCGGGTTAAGGGGCCTTTACACCGATAAACTCATCTTT	CALGELGLRGLYTDKLIF